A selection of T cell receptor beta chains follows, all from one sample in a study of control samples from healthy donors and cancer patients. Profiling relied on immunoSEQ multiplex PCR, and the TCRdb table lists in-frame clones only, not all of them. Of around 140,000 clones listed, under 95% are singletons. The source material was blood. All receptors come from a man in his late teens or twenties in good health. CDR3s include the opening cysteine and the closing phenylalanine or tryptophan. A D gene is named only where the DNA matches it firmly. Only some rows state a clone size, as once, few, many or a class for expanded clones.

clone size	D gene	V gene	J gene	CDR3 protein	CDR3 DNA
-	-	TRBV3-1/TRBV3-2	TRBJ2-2	CASSQNLNTGELFF	TGTGCCAGCAGCCAAAACCTGAACACCGGGGAGCTGTTTTTT
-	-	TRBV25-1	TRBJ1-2	CASSPLQSYGYTF	TGTGCCAGCAGTCCCTTGCAGAGCTATGGCTACACCTTC
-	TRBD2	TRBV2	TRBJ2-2	CASSEALGLAGALTNTGELFF	TGTGCCAGCAGTGAAGCGCTAGGACTAGCGGGAGCCCTTACGAACACCGGGGAGCTGTTTTTT
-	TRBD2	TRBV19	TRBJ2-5	CASSQGLAGALKETQYF	TGTGCCAGTAGTCAGGGACTAGCGGGCGCGTTAAAAGAGACCCAGTACTTC
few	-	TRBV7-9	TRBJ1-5	CASSLGVGPQHF	TGTGCCAGCAGCTTAGGGGTTGGGCCCCAGCATTTT
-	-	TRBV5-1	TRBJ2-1	CASSPILNEQFF	TGCGCCAGCAGCCCGATACTTAATGAGCAGTTCTTC
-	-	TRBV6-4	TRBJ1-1	CASSSIGGATEAFF	TGTGCCAGCAGCTCCATAGGGGGGGCCACTGAAGCTTTCTTT
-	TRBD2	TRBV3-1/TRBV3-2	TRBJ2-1	CASIRRGGTQNEQFF	TGTGCCAGCATAAGGCGGGGGGGGACACAAAATGAGCAGTTCTTC
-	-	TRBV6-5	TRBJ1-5	CASSYGRGRNQPQHF	TGTGCCAGCAGTTACGGGAGGGGGAGGAATCAGCCCCAGCATTTT
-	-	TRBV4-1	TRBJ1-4	CASSQEGGINEKLFF	TGCGCCAGCAGCCAAGAAGGCGGGATTAATGAAAAACTGTTTTTT
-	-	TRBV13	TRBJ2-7	CASSLRDPLNTYEQYF	TGTGCCAGCAGCCTCCGGGACCCTCTAAACACCTACGAGCAGTACTTC
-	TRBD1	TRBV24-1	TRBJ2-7	CATSDPRTGGGYEQYF	TGTGCCACCAGTGACCCCAGGACAGGGGGAGGGTACGAGCAGTACTTC
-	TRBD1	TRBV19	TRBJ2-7	CASSPSRTGTEQYF	TGTGCCAGTAGTCCGAGCCGGACAGGGACCGAGCAGTACTTC
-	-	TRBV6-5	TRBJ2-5	CASSANPGSIETQYF	TGTGCCAGCAGCGCCAACCCCGGCAGTATAGAGACCCAGTACTTC
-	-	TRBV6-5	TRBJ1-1	CASSYRGGPMNTEAFF	TGTGCCAGCAGTTACCGCGGGGGGCCGATGAACACTGAAGCTTTCTTT
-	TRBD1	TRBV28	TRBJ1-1	CAPRSGQGFRTTEAFF	TGTGCCCCCCGATCGGGACAGGGGTTTCGAACAACTGAAGCTTTCTTT
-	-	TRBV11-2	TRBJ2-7	CASSWEDRSRQYF	TGTGCCAGCAGCTGGGAGGACAGGTCAAGACAGTACTTC
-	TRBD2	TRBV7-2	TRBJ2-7	CASRSGLAGSKEQYF	TGTGCCAGCCGCTCGGGACTAGCGGGATCGAAAGAGCAGTACTTC
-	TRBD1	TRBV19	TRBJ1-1	CASRGTGGRTEAFF	TGTGCCAGTAGGGGGACAGGGGGTCGCACTGAAGCTTTCTTT
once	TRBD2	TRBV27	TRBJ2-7	CASSFGGLAGYEQYF	TGTGCCAGCAGTTTTGGCGGACTAGCGGGCTACGAGCAGTACTTC
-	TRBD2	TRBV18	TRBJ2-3	CASSPGERGPPTDTQYF	TGTGCCAGCTCACCGGGCGAGCGGGGGCCCCCCACAGATACGCAGTATTTT
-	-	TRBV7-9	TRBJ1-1	CASTAGWNTEAFF	TGTGCCAGCACCGCCGGATGGAACACTGAAGCTTTCTTT
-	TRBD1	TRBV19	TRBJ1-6	CASSETGSDSPLHF	TGTGCCAGTAGCGAGACAGGGTCAGACTCACCCCTCCACTTT